The 11 T cell receptor beta chains reported below all come from one sample, sequenced in a study of blood T cell repertoires in COVID-19. Generated by immunoSEQ multiplex PCR, the TCRdb table keeps only in-frame clones and is missing some. The sample consists of fewer than 250,000 clones, around four fifths of them appearing once. The specimen sequenced was peripheral blood. The receptors originated from a woman in her thirties or forties with active or convalescent COVID-19.

The V call is TRBV13, the J call TRBJ2-3; D is ambiguous. Per germline, CDR1 PRHDT and CDR2 FYEKMQ (reference sequence). The CDR3 extends over 12 amino acids. Trimming left V 4 bases short and J 10 bases short, with 12 bases between. The CDR3 is CASSYPSHAQYF. CDR3 nucleotide sequence: TGTGCCAGCAGCTACCCCAGTCATGCGCAGTATTTT.

For the CDR3, the DNA is TGCGCCAGCAGCTCAGGGGCGACGAACACTGAAGCTTTCTTT. Its translation is CASSSGATNTEAFF. The V gene is TRBV5-1, the J gene TRBJ1-1, with a tentative D call TRBD1 (6 bases). The CDR3 totals 14 residues. Trimming pared 3 bases from V and 1 base from J, leaving 10 bases between. Germline CDR1 and CDR2: SGHRS and YFSETQ.

V is TRBV4-1 and J is TRBJ2-1; D is undetermined. V was cut by 0 bases and J by 8 bases, with 5 bases left in between. Germline V lookup: CDR1 MGHRA, CDR2 YSYEKL. The CDR3 extends over 12 amino acids. The CDR3 DNA reads TGCGCCAGCAGCCAAGATCAGGATGAGCAGTTCTTC. Its protein product is CASSQDQDEQFF.

The genes are TRBV12-3 or TRBV12-4 and TRBJ2-2; D not certain. V was pared by 6 bases and J by 1 base, with 3 bases between. This CDR3 comprises 12 residues. In nucleotides, the CDR3 is TGTGCCAGCAGACTGAACACCGGGGAGCTGTTTTTT. It is translated as CASRLNTGELFF.

The chain carries TRBV7-9 and TRBJ2-2; no clear D gene. Deletions cut 3 bases from V and 5 bases from J, with 10 bases between. Germline CDR1 reads SEHNR; CDR2 reads FQNEAQ (reference sequence). This CDR3 contains 14 residues. The CDR3 bases are TGTGCCAGCAGCTTGTACGACGGGACCGGGGAGCTGTTTTTT. Its protein product is CASSLYDGTGELFF.

This chain connects TRBV28 to TRBJ1-4; D might be TRBD1 (5 bases). This CDR3 has 15 residues. Germline V gene data show CDR1 as MDHEN and CDR2 as SYDVKM. The V gene lost 3 bases and the J gene lost 8 bases, with 16 bases spanning the gap. CDR3 DNA sequence: TGTGCCAGCAGTTTGGGGCCCCCACAAGGCGAAAAACTGTTTTTT. It specifies CASSLGPPQGEKLFF.

This clone was found a few times. The chain is built from TRBV28 and TRBJ2-4; TRBD1 agrees at 7 bases. Trimming cost V 3 bases and J 3 bases; bases outside gene matches: 11. There are 17 residues in the CDR3. CDR1 is MDHEN, CDR2 SYDVKM, per germline. Written as DNA, the CDR3 is TGTGCCAGCAGTTTCCCATCGACAGGGTTGCTCAAAAACATTCAGTACTTC. Its translation is CASSFPSTGLLKNIQYF.

The chain carries TRBV7-8 and TRBJ2-3; 10 positions match TRBD1. CDR3 size: 17 residues. After removal of 1 base from V and 2 bases from J, the junction contained 6 bases not matched to a gene. Germline CDR1 is SGHVS and CDR2 is FQNEAQ. In nucleotides, the CDR3 is TGTGCCAGCAGCTTAGATCCGGGACAGGGGCTCACAGATACGCAGTATTTT. Its translation: CASSLDPGQGLTDTQYF.

The genes are TRBV27 and TRBJ1-4; 7 nucleotides align to TRBD1. The CDR3 sequence is 15 residues long. V was clipped by 2 bases and J by 8 bases; unmatched bases: 8. Germline lookup yields CDR1 MNHEY and CDR2 SMNVEV (reference sequence). CDR3 in DNA: TGTGCCAGCAGTTTAGTGGCAGGGGGAAGAGAAAAACTGTTTTTT. Translating it yields CASSLVAGGREKLFF.

The rearrangement links TRBV19 to TRBJ1-5; TRBD1 might be the D (5 bases). From germline, CDR1 is LNHDA and CDR2 SQIVND (reference sequence). There are 14 residues in the CDR3. Trimming removed 0 bases at V and 8 bases at J, with 11 bases between. CDR3 protein: CASSIDKGPEPQHF. For the CDR3, the DNA is TGTGCCAGTAGTATAGATAAGGGGCCGGAGCCCCAGCATTTT.

A single count supports this clone. V gene TRBV20-1 combines with J gene TRBJ2-7; perhaps TRBD2 as D (7 bases). V dropped 3 bases and J dropped 5 bases, with 14 bases sitting between them. CDR3 length: 13 amino acids. Germline V gives CDR1 DFQATT, CDR2 SNEGSKA (reference sequence). CDR3 nucleotide sequence: TGCAGTGCTAGTAGGGGGGGCTGGAACGAGCAGTACTTC. The encoded protein is CSASRGGWNEQYF.